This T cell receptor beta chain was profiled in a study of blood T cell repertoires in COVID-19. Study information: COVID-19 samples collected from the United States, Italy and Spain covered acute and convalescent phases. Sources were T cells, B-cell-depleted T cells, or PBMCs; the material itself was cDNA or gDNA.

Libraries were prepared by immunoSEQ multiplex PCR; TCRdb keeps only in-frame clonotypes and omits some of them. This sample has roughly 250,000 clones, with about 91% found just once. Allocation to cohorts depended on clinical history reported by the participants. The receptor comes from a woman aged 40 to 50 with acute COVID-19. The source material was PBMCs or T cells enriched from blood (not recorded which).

CDR3: CASSQSGGGGETQYF. The CDR3 DNA follows: TGTGCCAGCAGCCAGTCAGGCGGCGGAGGGGAGACCCAGTACTTC. The gene calls are TRBV3-1 (or the pseudogene TRBV3-2) and TRBJ2-5, with D possibly being TRBD2 (6 bases). This CDR3 contains 15 residues. The germline V gene encodes CDR1 LGHDT and CDR2 YNNKEL (reference sequence). V was shortened by 3 bases and J by 5 bases, with 16 bases between the two germline ends.